One sample yielded the 12 T cell receptor beta chains listed below, sequenced in a study of CD8+ T cells in alopecia areata. cDNA reverse transcribed from extracted RNA served as the sequencing template. Repertoires were generated with immunoSEQ multiplex PCR, while TCRdb's copy carries only in-frame clones and drops some. This sample yields around 100,000 clones, of which roughly half are seen a single time; 8.8% belongs to the top ten. The sequenced sample consisted of CD4+ T cells sorted from blood. These receptors were obtained from a human donor in good health.

This clone came up a few times. This rearrangement joins TRBV5-6 to TRBJ1-2; TRBD1 agrees at 9 bases. From germline, CDR1 is SGHDT and CDR2 YYEEEE. V trimming: 0 bases; J trimming: 7 bases; junction bases outside the gene matches: 7. This CDR3 is 15 amino acids long. For the CDR3, the DNA is TGTGCCAGCAGCTTGGACATGACAGGGGGTGGTGGCTACACCTTC. It yields the protein CASSLDMTGGGGYTF.

This clone turned up a few times. This CDR3 reads CASSLDWSEGTQYF. In nucleotides, the CDR3 is TGTGCCAGCAGCTTAGATTGGTCCGAGGGGACCCAGTACTTC. The chain joins TRBV7-2 to TRBJ2-5; D might be TRBD2 (5 bases). V lost 1 base to trimming and J lost 7 bases, with 13 bases between them. The CDR3 totals 14 residues. Germline V gene lookup returns CDR1 SGHTA and CDR2 FQGNSA. Full variable domain (remainder filled in from reference TRBV7-2 and TRBJ2-5): GAGVSQSPSNKVTEKGKDVELRCDPISGHTALYWYRQSLGQGLEFLIYFQGNSAPDKSGLPSDRFSAERTGGSVSTLTIQRTQQEDSAVYLCASSLDWSEGTQYFGPGTRLLVL.

The chain is built from TRBV28 and TRBJ2-1; 9 nucleotides align to TRBD2. CDR1 is MDHEN and CDR2 is SYDVKM in the germline V gene. The CDR3 has 15 residues. After removal of 7 bases from V and 7 bases from J, the junction contained 11 bases not matched to a gene. The chain's CDR3 is CASTDGRGGRNEQFF. The CDR3 DNA follows: TGTGCCAGCACCGATGGGCGGGGGGGCAGGAATGAGCAGTTCTTC.

The genes are TRBV6-6 and TRBJ1-2; the D is unclear. Trimming removed 10 bases at V and 0 bases at J, with 15 bases between. This CDR3 has 14 residues. Germline V CDR1 and CDR2: MNHNY, SVGAGI (reference sequence). The CDR3 DNA follows: TGTGCCACCGTACTCGCAGGATCTAACTATGGCTACACCTTC. Protein product: CATVLAGSNYGYTF.

This clone is medium-sized within its sample. This sequence joins TRBV6-6 and TRBJ1-5; D unresolved. In germline, CDR1 is MNHNY, CDR2 SVGAGI (reference sequence). V was pared by 2 bases and J by 7 bases, with 6 bases between. The CDR3 spans 12 residues. The DNA for the CDR3 is TGTGCCAGCAGTTACGGAGGGCAGCCCCAGCATTTT. The encoded protein is CASSYGGQPQHF.

The chain joins TRBV6-5 to TRBJ2-1, with 9 bases lining up with TRBD2. This CDR3 has 14 residues. Germline values: CDR1 MNHEY, CDR2 SVGAGI. Germline trimming cut 8 bases from V and 5 bases from J; bases unmatched to any gene: 7. CDR3 residues: CASRKRGADNEQFF. The CDR3 region has the DNA TGTGCCAGCCGCAAGCGGGGGGCGGACAATGAGCAGTTCTTC.

This chain joins TRBV6-6 and TRBJ2-1; D perhaps matches TRBD2 (6 bases). This CDR3 contains 14 residues. Per germline, CDR1 MNHNY and CDR2 SVGAGI (reference sequence). The V end was cut by 2 bases, the J end by 5 bases, with 10 bases between. The CDR3 protein is CASSYAGGNNEQFF. As DNA, the CDR3 is TGTGCCAGCAGTTACGCAGGAGGGAACAATGAGCAGTTCTTC.

V and J are TRBV7-2 and TRBJ2-7; D is unclear. Trimming stripped 5 bases from V and 12 bases from J, with 29 bases between. Per the germline V gene, CDR1 is SGHTA and CDR2 is FQGNSA. The CDR3 has 16 amino acids. CDR3 in DNA: TGTGCCAGCAGCGCCGTAGGTCGGGTAACCGTAGGGAACCCGTACTTC. This gives the protein CASSAVGRVTVGNPYF.

The V gene is TRBV7-2, the J gene TRBJ1-5, with a possible D match to TRBD1 (6 bases). This CDR3 comprises 15 residues. Trimming cost V 1 base and J 2 bases, with 9 bases left between them. The germline V gene has CDR1 SGHTA and CDR2 FQGNSA. CDR3 sequence: CASSLVAGGNQPQHF. The CDR3 DNA sequence: TGTGCCAGCAGCTTAGTGGCAGGGGGCAATCAGCCCCAGCATTTT.

The V call is TRBV25-1, the J call TRBJ2-7; D gene uncertain. Trimming cost V 2 bases and J 3 bases, with 20 bases left between them. Germline CDR1 MGHDK, CDR2 SYGVNS. CDR3 length equals 17 residues. Written as DNA, the CDR3 is TGTGCCAGCAGTGAACGAGAGTCCCGGAACAACCACTACGAGCAGTACTTC. Translation gives CASSERESRNNHYEQYF.

The chain joins TRBV18 to TRBJ2-7; 8 nucleotides align to TRBD1. The J segment lost 1 base and the V segment lost 5 bases, leaving 10 bases of the junction unmatched. CDR1 is KGHSH and CDR2 is LQKENI in the germline V gene. The CDR3 runs 16 residues. The CDR3 sequence: CASSSGPGGGSYEQYF. The CDR3, as DNA: TGTGCCAGCTCATCAGGACCAGGGGGCGGATCCTACGAGCAGTACTTC.

This chain links TRBV28 with TRBJ1-2, with 7 nucleotides matching TRBD1. Trimming took 8 bases from V and 4 from J; bases not matched to a gene: 4. The V gene's germline CDR1 is MDHEN and CDR2 SYDVKM. The CDR3 runs 12 residues. The DNA of the CDR3 is TGTGCCAGCGGGACAGCAGCCTATGGCTACACCTTC. Residues: CASGTAAYGYTF.